The clone carrying this T cell receptor beta chain was seen just once. Its antigen is not known. This sample stems from a study of shared clonotypes between healthy human individuals. Study-wide results and caveats: Estimated richness values were generally larger in naive subsets than in memory subsets. All-four-donor shared clonotypes had higher generation probabilities than non-shared clonotypes did.

This table comes from immunoSEQ multiplex PCR, and its TCRdb copy is limited to in-frame clones, with some not included. Here the sample spans 2 million to 2.5 million clones, about 90% being singletons. CDR3 length equals 15 residues. Per germline, CDR1 SGHNT and CDR2 YYREEE (reference sequence). The V gene end was trimmed by 0 bases and the J gene end by 4 bases; junction bases not matched to a gene: 6. The receptor's source is a man aged 18 to 30 in good health. Some clones in this sample may be carry-over from other donors' samples. The chain is built from TRBV5-4 and TRBJ2-7, with 8 bases identical to TRBD2. Sequenced material: naive CD4+ T cells from PBMCs. The subset denotes: CD45RA+ positively selected. The CDR3 nucleotides read TGTGCCAGCAGCTTGGAACTAGCGGAAGCTTACGAGCAGTACTTC. Translation gives CASSLELAEAYEQYF.